A single sample gave rise to the 9 T cell receptor beta chains below, sequenced in a study of PD-1 blockade in classical Hodgkin lymphoma. As for time point: cycle 4 day 1 (C4D1), after more than five weeks of nivolumab. Every single patient, without exception, relapsed after autologous stem cell transplantation, and brentuximab vedotin exposure varied. Negative magnetic selection isolated CD4+ T cells from thawed PBMCs. The protocol was immunoSEQ multiplex PCR, while the TCRdb copy is restricted to in-frame clones and leaves out a portion. The sample records about 30,000 clones, about 85% being singletons. This sample comprised CD4+ T cells from blood, obtained before the fourth cycle of nivolumab. Source of these receptors: a human donor with classical Hodgkin lymphoma.

As concerns this clone: The junction departs from the called germline gene at one end, perhaps through a read error. This chain joins TRBV7-7 and TRBJ2-5, with D unresolved. This CDR3 is built from 15 residues. Germline-derived CDR1 and CDR2 are SSHAT and FNYEAQ (reference sequence). The CDR3 sequence: CASSLSSVPRETQYF. In DNA, the CDR3 is TGTGCTAGCAGCTTAAGCAGCGTCCCAAGGGAGACCCAGTACTTC.

The table lists this clone with a few counts. The chain employs TRBV2 and TRBJ2-1; tentative D call: TRBD2 (5 bases). V lost 4 bases to trimming and J lost 0 bases, with 7 bases between them. The CDR3 runs 14 residues. CDR1 is SNHLY, CDR2 FYNNEI, per germline. The CDR3 DNA sequence: TGTGCCAGCAGTGCTCGGGGCTCCTACAATGAGCAGTTCTTC. This sequence encodes CASSARGSYNEQFF.

The CDR3: CSVETWQNTIYF. Written as DNA, the CDR3 is TGCAGCGTTGAAACGTGGCAAAACACCATATATTTT. This chain joins TRBV29-1 and TRBJ1-3, with no clear D. This CDR3 comprises 12 residues. CDR1 is SQVTM and CDR2 is ANQGSEA in the germline V gene. V was clipped by 2 bases and J by 6 bases, with 8 bases between them.

This chain connects TRBV18 to TRBJ2-7; TRBD2 aligns across 11 bases. With 6 bases clipped from V and 5 bases from J, the junction kept 9 bases outside the gene matches. CDR1 KGHSH and CDR2 LQKENI come from the germline V gene. There are 15 residues in the CDR3. The CDR3 region has the DNA TGTGCCAGCTCCCCCACTAGCGGGAGTCTCAACGAGCAGTACTTC. This sequence encodes CASSPTSGSLNEQYF.

V and J are TRBV5-6 and TRBJ2-5; 12 nucleotides line up with TRBD2. The CDR3 spans 14 residues. Germline V lookup: CDR1 SGHDT, CDR2 YYEEEE. The trim removed 3 bases at V and 4 bases at J, leaving 1 base unmatched. The CDR3, as DNA: TGTGCCAGCAGCTGGACTAGCGGGGTAGAGACCCAGTACTTC. As protein: CASSWTSGVETQYF.

The chain recombines TRBV4-1 with TRBJ1-4; D unclear. The CDR3 contains 17 residues. Trimming removed 2 bases from V and 0 bases from J, with 13 bases in between. CDR1 MGHRA and CDR2 YSYEKL come from the germline V gene. The CDR3 reads CASSQPVLRTTNEKLFF. In DNA, the CDR3 is TGCGCCAGCAGCCAACCAGTCCTGAGAACAACTAATGAAAAACTGTTTTTT.

The chain links TRBV10-3 to TRBJ2-1, with D tentatively TRBD2 (6 bases). The germline CDR1 and CDR2 sequences are ENHRY and SYGVKD. Trimming took off 11 bases at V and 4 bases at J, with 15 bases between the two ends. The CDR3 covers 13 residues. The CDR3, as DNA: TGTGCCCTGCGGGGTTCGGAATACAATGAGCAGTTCTTC. Translation: CALRGSEYNEQFF.

The V and J genes are TRBV6-1 and TRBJ2-7; D not certain. Germline assignment: CDR1 MNHNS and CDR2 SASEGT. This CDR3 is 13 amino acids long. Trimming pared 0 bases from V and 3 bases from J, leaving 6 bases between. The CDR3 region has the DNA TGTGCCAGCAGTGAAGCACAGATCTACGAGCAGTACTTC. Its protein is CASSEAQIYEQYF.

The gene calls are TRBV7-9 and TRBJ2-7, with D hard to call. The germline gives CDR1 SEHNR, CDR2 FQNEAQ (reference sequence). The CDR3 consists of 14 residues. V was shortened by 3 bases and J by 0 bases, with 9 bases between the two germline ends. The CDR3 is CASSFDSSSYEQYF. The CDR3 DNA reads TGTGCCAGCAGCTTCGACTCGAGCTCCTACGAGCAGTACTTC. Full variable domain (remainder filled in from reference TRBV7-9 and TRBJ2-7): DTGVSQNPRHKITKRGQNVTFRCDPISEHNRLYWYRQTLGQGPEFLTYFQNEAQLEKSRLLSDRFSAERPKGSFSTLEIQRTEQGDSAMYLCASSFDSSSYEQYFGPGTRLTVT.